The 2 T cell receptor beta chains below come from one sample, sequenced in a study of T cell changes during pregnancy in multiple sclerosis. Generated by immunoSEQ multiplex PCR, the TCRdb table keeps only in-frame clones and is missing some. The data show around 80,000 clones, with approximately 93% seen just once and around 0.91% held by the top ten. This specimen was peripheral blood, taken in the second trimester of pregnancy. These receptors came from a female donor in good health, enrolled as a control in a pregnancy study.

The rearrangement joins TRBV6-5 to TRBJ2-3; TRBD2 might be the D (7 bases). Trimming took off 0 bases at V and 1 base at J, with 11 bases between the two ends. From germline, CDR1 is MNHEY and CDR2 SVGAGI. This CDR3 contains 16 residues. CDR3 nucleotide sequence: TGTGCCAGCAGTTACTCCAGGGGAGGGGGCACAGATACGCAGTATTTT. Translated, it gives CASSYSRGGGTDTQYF.

The chain links TRBV5-6 to TRBJ2-7, with TRBD2 matching over 13 bases. This CDR3 contains 16 residues. V shed 0 bases and J 4 bases; nucleotides not matched to a gene: 4. The V gene's germline CDR1 is SGHDT and CDR2 YYEEEE. The CDR3 sequence: CASSLVWTSGGYEQYF. For the CDR3, the DNA is TGTGCCAGCAGCTTGGTGTGGACTAGCGGGGGTTACGAGCAGTACTTC.